The present T cell receptor (beta chain) was sequenced within a study of Graves' ophthalmopathy and Graves' hyperthyroidism. Study information: Peripheral blood sampling occurred at initial diagnosis, before any treatment.

This clonotype was seen only once. Antigen unknown. Study conclusions and caveats: The authors also found most expanded thyroid clonotypes above 0.001 frequency in blood.

Researchers took RNA transcripts and amplified TCR beta CDR3 regions from them. The first round was an RT-PCR with HTBI primers, and the second round was a multiplex PCR. TCRdb itself ran the multiplex PCR reads through MiXCR, one entry per CDR3 protein. The table includes approximately 410,000 distinct CDR3 sequences, 15% detected once. The receptor's source is a woman between 18 and 30 years old with stable Graves' hyperthyroidism. Sequencing input: peripheral blood.

The DNA of the CDR3 is TGTGCCAGTAGGTCCGGGACTAGCGGGGATCAAGAGACCCAGTACTTC. Its translation: CASRSGTSGDQETQYF. The genes are TRBV19 and TRBJ2-5; 13 nucleotides align to TRBD2. With V trimmed by 6 bases and J by 2 bases, 6 bases remained unmatched. The CDR3 has 16 residues. CDR1 is LNHDA and CDR2 is SQIVND in the germline V gene (reference sequence).